The rows below give T cell receptor beta chains drawn from one sample of a study of post-analysis software for immune sequencing data. TCRdb used MiXCR to reprocess the PCR reads, holding one entry per CDR3 protein. The sample has fewer than 850,000 distinct CDR3 sequences; about 32% are singletons. The sequencing input was blood. These receptors were obtained from a girl aged 10 to 17 with multiple sclerosis. The CDR3 runs from the conserved cysteine through the conserved F or W. D genes are given only for firm matches. For some rows the clone size is stated as once, few or many, or as a class when expanded; others skip it.

D: NA; V: TRBV7-9; J: TRBJ2-3; size: NA; CDR3: CASTRVGTDTQYF; DNA: TGTGCCAGCACGAGGGTTGGCACAGATACGCAGTATTTT
D: NA; V: TRBV4-3; J: TRBJ2-6; size: NA; CDR3: CASSQARGSGANVPTF; DNA: TGCGCCAGCAGCCAGGCCAGGGGCTCTGGGGCCAACGTCCCGACTTTC
D: TRBD1; V: TRBV29-1; J: TRBJ1-2; size: NA; CDR3: CSVELQGDRNYGYTF; DNA: TGCAGCGTTGAATTGCAGGGGGACAGGAACTATGGCTACACCTTC
D: NA; V: TRBV5-1; J: TRBJ1-2; size: NA; CDR3: CASSDGRTEHGYTF; DNA: TGCGCCAGCAGCGACGGCAGGACGGAGCATGGCTACACCTTC
D: TRBD1; V: TRBV10-2; J: TRBJ1-6; size: NA; CDR3: CASSRQGDNSPPHF; DNA: TGCGCCAGCAGTCGACAGGGTGATAATTCACCCCCCCACTTT
D: NA; V: TRBV28; J: TRBJ2-3; size: NA; CDR3: CASSPDNASTDTQYF; DNA: TGTGCCAGCAGCCCGGACAACGCTAGCACAGATACGCAGTATTTT
D: TRBD1; V: TRBV14; J: TRBJ2-7; size: NA; CDR3: CASSQDSPGTAPFPSSYEQYF; DNA: TGTGCCAGCAGCCAAGATTCCCCCGGGACAGCTCCCTTTCCAAGCTCCTACGAGCAGTACTTC
D: NA; V: TRBV20-1; J: TRBJ1-6; size: NA; CDR3: CSARAGGVNNSPLHF; DNA: TGCAGTGCTAGAGCTGGGGGGGTAAATAATTCACCCCTCCACTTT
D: NA; V: TRBV29-1; J: TRBJ2-5; size: once; CDR3: CSVEGQWKGEKTQYF; DNA: TGCAGCGTTGAAGGTCAATGGAAGGGGGAGAAGACCCAGTACTTC
D: NA; V: TRBV24-1; J: TRBJ2-3; size: few; CDR3: CATSDPRPPWTLKGQYF; DNA: TGTGCCACCAGTGACCCACGACCCCCGTGGACCCTCAAAGGGCAGTATTTT
D: TRBD1; V: TRBV15; J: TRBJ1-5; size: NA; CDR3: CATSRYPPGQGAHQPQHF; DNA: TGTGCCACCAGCAGGTATCCTCCGGGACAGGGGGCCCATCAGCCCCAGCATTTT
D: TRBD1; V: TRBV5-1; J: TRBJ1-1; size: NA; CDR3: CASSNTGAGNTEAFF; DNA: TGCGCCAGCAGCAATACAGGGGCGGGGAACACTGAAGCTTTCTTT
D: NA; V: TRBV6-5; J: TRBJ2-7; size: few; CDR3: CASSYLCPNPNLSYEQYF; DNA: TGTGCCAGCAGTTATCTATGTCCGAACCCTAACCTCTCCTACGAGCAGTACTTC
D: NA; V: TRBV18; J: TRBJ1-5; size: NA; CDR3: CASSLTGPRGQPQHF; DNA: TGTGCCAGCTCACTAACCGGGCCCCGGGGTCAGCCCCAGCATTTT
D: NA; V: TRBV7-9; J: TRBJ1-1; size: NA; CDR3: CASSHPIQLSSLNTEAFF; DNA: TGTGCCAGCAGTCACCCCATCCAGCTATCCAGCTTGAACACTGAAGCTTTCTTT
D: NA; V: TRBV25-1; J: TRBJ1-2; size: NA; CDR3: CASRGINYGYTF; DNA: TGTGCCAGTCGTGGGATCAACTATGGCTACACCTTC
D: TRBD2; V: TRBV28; J: TRBJ2-5; size: NA; CDR3: CAGASGRAWETQYF; DNA: TGTGCCGGCGCAAGCGGGAGGGCCTGGGAGACCCAGTACTTC
D: TRBD2; V: TRBV11-1; J: TRBJ2-3; size: NA; CDR3: CASSLAEGPGLAGRPTDTQYF; DNA: TGTGCCAGCAGCTTAGCGGAGGGACCGGGACTAGCGGGCAGGCCGACAGATACGCAGTATTTT
D: TRBD1; V: TRBV5-1; J: TRBJ2-5; size: once; CDR3: CASSLVQGGQQYF; DNA: TGCGCCAGCAGCTTGGTACAGGGGGGTCAGCAGTACTTC
D: NA; V: TRBV2; J: TRBJ2-5; size: few; CDR3: CASSRQPYYQETQYF; DNA: TGTGCCAGCAGTCGACAACCCTATTACCAAGAGACCCAGTACTTC
D: NA; V: TRBV6-5; J: TRBJ2-5; size: few; CDR3: CASSYRVYQETQYF; DNA: TGTGCCAGCAGTTACCGAGTTTACCAAGAGACCCAGTACTTC
D: NA; V: TRBV10-2; J: TRBJ1-6; size: NA; CDR3: CASTQTGLGGSPLHF; DNA: TGCGCCAGCACACAAACGGGCCTCGGCGGTTCACCCCTCCACTTT
D: NA; V: TRBV27; J: TRBJ1-5; size: NA; CDR3: CASSLGHNQPQHF; DNA: TGTGCCAGCAGTTTGGGTCACAATCAGCCCCAGCATTTT
D: TRBD2; V: TRBV27; J: TRBJ2-5; size: NA; CDR3: CASMTGGKETQYF; DNA: TGTGCCAGCATGACGGGGGGAAAAGAGACCCAGTACTTC
D: NA; V: TRBV2; J: TRBJ2-5; size: NA; CDR3: CASQFQLQYQETQYF; DNA: TGTGCCAGCCAGTTTCAACTACAGTACCAAGAGACCCAGTACTTC
D: TRBD2; V: TRBV5-1; J: TRBJ2-1; size: few; CDR3: CASSPRTSGVTYNEQFF; DNA: TGCGCCAGCAGCCCCCGGACTAGCGGGGTCACCTACAATGAGCAGTTCTTC
D: NA; V: TRBV19; J: TRBJ1-1; size: NA; CDR3: CASSIPSREKAFF; DNA: TGTGCCAGTAGTATACCCTCACGCGAGAAAGCTTTCTTT
D: TRBD2; V: TRBV7-9; J: TRBJ2-1; size: NA; CDR3: CASSFVKTSGIYEQFF; DNA: TGTGCCAGCAGCTTCGTAAAGACTAGCGGAATCTATGAGCAGTTCTTC
D: NA; V: TRBV20-1; J: TRBJ2-5; size: NA; CDR3: CSAIFRAIGGTQYF; DNA: TGCAGTGCTATATTCAGGGCCATCGGGGGGACCCAGTACTTC
D: TRBD1; V: TRBV7-9; J: TRBJ1-1; size: NA; CDR3: CASSPLDRGGTEAFF; DNA: TGTGCCAGCAGCCCCCTGGACAGGGGGGGAACTGAAGCTTTCTTT
D: NA; V: TRBV4-1; J: TRBJ1-1; size: NA; CDR3: CASSQGTLMNTEAFF; DNA: TGCGCCAGCAGCCAAGGGACCCTAATGAACACTGAAGCTTTCTTT
D: TRBD1; V: TRBV10-3; J: TRBJ2-2; size: few; CDR3: CAISGTGDTGELFF; DNA: TGTGCCATCAGTGGGACAGGGGACACCGGGGAGCTGTTTTTT
D: TRBD1; V: TRBV27; J: TRBJ2-1; size: NA; CDR3: CASSLRDRVYNEQFF; DNA: TGTGCCAGCAGTCTCCGGGACAGGGTCTACAATGAGCAGTTCTTC
D: NA; V: TRBV6-6; J: TRBJ2-5; size: few; CDR3: CASTRTSVLRETQYF; DNA: TGTGCCAGCACCAGGACAAGCGTGCTTCGAGAGACCCAGTACTTC
D: TRBD2; V: TRBV6-2/TRBV6-3; J: TRBJ2-6; size: NA; CDR3: CASSYESGGLAGFASGANVLTF; DNA: TGTGCCAGCAGTTACGAATCTGGTGGGCTAGCGGGTTTCGCCTCTGGGGCCAACGTCCTGACTTTC
D: NA; V: TRBV6-1; J: TRBJ2-1; size: few; CDR3: CASSRGQAALGNEQFF; DNA: TGTGCCAGCAGTCGGGGTCAAGCGGCATTAGGGAATGAGCAGTTCTTC
D: NA; V: TRBV28; J: TRBJ2-1; size: few; CDR3: CASRRTSQNEQFF; DNA: TGTGCCAGCAGACGGACGTCCCAAAATGAGCAGTTCTTC
D: NA; V: TRBV6-4; J: TRBJ2-7; size: NA; CDR3: CASRCGPKDSDFYEQYF; DNA: TGTGCCAGCCGCTGTGGCCCCAAGGACTCTGATTTCTACGAGCAGTACTTC
D: TRBD2; V: TRBV9; J: TRBJ2-7; size: once; CDR3: CASSASGYYNEQYF; DNA: TGTGCCAGCAGCGCTAGCGGGTACTACAATGAGCAGTACTTC
D: TRBD2; V: TRBV4-3; J: TRBJ2-3; size: few; CDR3: CASSQVTSGRFADTQYF; DNA: TGCGCCAGCAGCCAAGTAACTAGCGGGAGGTTCGCAGATACGCAGTATTTT
D: NA; V: TRBV5-1; J: TRBJ2-3; size: few; CDR3: CASGLVSVLDTQYF; DNA: TGCGCCAGCGGACTCGTCTCCGTCTTAGATACGCAGTATTTT
D: TRBD1; V: TRBV4-2; J: TRBJ1-4; size: NA; CDR3: CASSQDRGTGENEKLFF; DNA: TGTGCCAGCAGCCAAGATCGAGGGACAGGGGAGAATGAAAAACTGTTTTTT
D: NA; V: TRBV24-1; J: TRBJ1-2; size: few; CDR3: CATSADHSGSWSYTF; DNA: TGTGCCACCAGTGCCGACCACTCAGGGTCCTGGAGCTACACCTTC
D: NA; V: TRBV7-9; J: TRBJ2-6; size: once; CDR3: CASSQTVSGANVLTF; DNA: TGTGCCAGCAGCCAGACGGTATCTGGGGCCAACGTCCTGACTTTC
D: NA; V: TRBV6-2/TRBV6-3; J: TRBJ1-1; size: few; CDR3: CASTPGPTEAFF; DNA: TGTGCCAGCACCCCGGGGCCCACTGAAGCTTTCTTT
D: TRBD2; V: TRBV9; J: TRBJ2-5; size: NA; CDR3: CASSRRASGDQETQYF; DNA: TGTGCCAGCAGCCGACGGGCTAGCGGGGACCAAGAGACCCAGTACTTC
D: TRBD1; V: TRBV7-9; J: TRBJ2-1; size: NA; CDR3: CASSPPRTGGAEQFF; DNA: TGTGCCAGCAGCCCTCCCCGGACAGGGGGAGCCGAGCAGTTCTTC
D: TRBD1; V: TRBV27; J: TRBJ1-2; size: few; CDR3: CASGTGVYGYTF; DNA: TGTGCCTCCGGGACAGGGGTATATGGCTACACCTTC
D: TRBD1; V: TRBV6-6; J: TRBJ1-1; size: few; CDR3: CASSTGANTEAFF; DNA: TGTGCCAGCAGCACAGGGGCGAACACTGAAGCTTTCTTT
D: TRBD2; V: TRBV7-2; J: TRBJ2-7; size: NA; CDR3: CASSLGSGSDYERYF; DNA: TGTGCCAGCAGCTTAGGTAGCGGGAGTGACTACGAGCGGTACTTC
D: TRBD2; V: TRBV7-9; J: TRBJ2-5; size: NA; CDR3: CASSLALVAGEETQYF; DNA: TGTGCCAGCAGCTTAGCGCTTGTGGCGGGGGAGGAGACCCAGTACTTC
D: NA; V: TRBV12-3/TRBV12-4; J: TRBJ1-5; size: NA; CDR3: CASSQGGVSNQPQHF; DNA: TGTGCCAGCAGTCAGGGCGGTGTTAGCAATCAGCCCCAGCATTTT
D: TRBD1; V: TRBV5-1; J: TRBJ2-1; size: NA; CDR3: CASSLAGTGRANEQFF; DNA: TGCGCCAGCAGCTTGGCTGGGACAGGGAGGGCAAATGAGCAGTTCTTC
D: NA; V: TRBV7-2; J: TRBJ2-7; size: NA; CDR3: CASSLGSSGLEQYF; DNA: TGTGCCAGCAGCTTAGGAAGCAGCGGCCTCGAGCAGTACTTC
D: TRBD1; V: TRBV12-3/TRBV12-4; J: TRBJ1-5; size: NA; CDR3: CASRRAGTEDQPQHF; DNA: TGTGCCAGCAGGCGCGCCGGGACAGAAGATCAGCCCCAGCATTTT